Listed here is a single T cell receptor (beta chain). What it binds is unknown. CDR3 length equals 15 residues. V was cut by 5 bases and J by 2 bases, with 13 bases left in between. Germline values: CDR1 SGHTA, CDR2 FQGNSA. With 60 Vbeta and 13 Jbeta primers, the PCR was carried out. Assay used: immunoSEQ multiplex PCR; TCRdb lists only in-frame clones, some missing. This table has around 80,000 clones, 60% to 85% appearing once. The data stem from a study of cytomegalovirus exposure and HLA in healthy donors. Study at large: About 82 million unique TCRs from HLA-typed donors were held in an early release of data.

The study, taken as a whole, reports: A later analysis linked a missense variant in DCLRE1C to the trimming of TCR beta V and J genes. What TCR beta sequences reportedly achieved was accurate prediction of HLA-A and HLA-B alleles in most subjects.

The chain employs TRBV7-2 and TRBJ1-5, with D possibly TRBD1 on 6 matching bases. Input material: PBMCs. This receptor was obtained from a man between 35 and 55 years old in good health and CMV-seronegative. This chain's CDR3 is CASSRRGNGNQPQHF. CDR3 nucleotides: TGTGCCAGCAGCCGAAGGGGGAATGGCAATCAGCCCCAGCATTTT.